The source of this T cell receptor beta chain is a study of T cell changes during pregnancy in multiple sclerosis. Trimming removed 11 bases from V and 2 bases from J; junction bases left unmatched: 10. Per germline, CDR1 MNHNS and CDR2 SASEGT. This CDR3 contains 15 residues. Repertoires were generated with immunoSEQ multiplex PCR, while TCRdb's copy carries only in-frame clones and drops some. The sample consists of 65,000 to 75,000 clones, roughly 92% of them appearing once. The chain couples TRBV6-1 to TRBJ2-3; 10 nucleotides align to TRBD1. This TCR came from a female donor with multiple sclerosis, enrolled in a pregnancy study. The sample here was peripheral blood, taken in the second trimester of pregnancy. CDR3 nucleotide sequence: TGTGCCGGTGCCGACAGGGGGCGAGCCACAGATACGCAGTATTTT. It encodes CAGADRGRATDTQYF.